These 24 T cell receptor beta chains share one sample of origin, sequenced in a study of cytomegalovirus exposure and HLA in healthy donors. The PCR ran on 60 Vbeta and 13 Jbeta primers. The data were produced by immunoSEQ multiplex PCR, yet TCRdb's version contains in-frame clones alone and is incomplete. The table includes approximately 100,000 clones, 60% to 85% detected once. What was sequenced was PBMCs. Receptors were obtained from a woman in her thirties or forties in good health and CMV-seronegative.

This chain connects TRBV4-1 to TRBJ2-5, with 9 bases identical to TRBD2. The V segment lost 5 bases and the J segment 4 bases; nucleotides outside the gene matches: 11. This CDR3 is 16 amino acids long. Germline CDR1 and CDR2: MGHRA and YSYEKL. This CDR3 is CASSRISGGGGETQYF. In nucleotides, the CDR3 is TGCGCCAGCAGCAGAATTAGCGGGGGCGGTGGAGAGACCCAGTACTTC.

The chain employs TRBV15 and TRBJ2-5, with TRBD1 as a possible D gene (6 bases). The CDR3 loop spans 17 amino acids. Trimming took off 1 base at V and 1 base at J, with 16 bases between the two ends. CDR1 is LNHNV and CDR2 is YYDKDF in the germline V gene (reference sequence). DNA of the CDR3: TGTGCCACCAGCAGAGGGGCCGGGACATCCCTCCAAGAGACCCAGTACTTC. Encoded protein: CATSRGAGTSLQETQYF.

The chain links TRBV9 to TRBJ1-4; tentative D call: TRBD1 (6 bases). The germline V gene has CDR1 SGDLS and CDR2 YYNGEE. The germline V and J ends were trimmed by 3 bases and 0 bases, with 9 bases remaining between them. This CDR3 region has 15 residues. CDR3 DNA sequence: TGTGCCAGCAGCGAGGGGGGGGCAACTAATGAAAAACTGTTTTTT. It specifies CASSEGGATNEKLFF.

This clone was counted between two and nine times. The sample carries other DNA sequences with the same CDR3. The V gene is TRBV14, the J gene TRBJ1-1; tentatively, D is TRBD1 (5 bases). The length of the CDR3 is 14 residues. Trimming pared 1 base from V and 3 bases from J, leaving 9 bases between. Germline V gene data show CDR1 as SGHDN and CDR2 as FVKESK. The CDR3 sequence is CASSQAGLYTEAFF. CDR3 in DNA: TGTGCCAGCAGCCAAGCAGGGTTGTACACTGAAGCTTTCTTT. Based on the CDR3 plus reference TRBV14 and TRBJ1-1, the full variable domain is EAGVTQFPSHSVIEKGQTVTLRCDPISGHDNLYWYRRVMGKEIKFLLHFVKESKQDESGMPNNRFLAERTGGTYSTLKVQPAELEDSGVYFCASSQAGLYTEAFFGQGTRLTVV.

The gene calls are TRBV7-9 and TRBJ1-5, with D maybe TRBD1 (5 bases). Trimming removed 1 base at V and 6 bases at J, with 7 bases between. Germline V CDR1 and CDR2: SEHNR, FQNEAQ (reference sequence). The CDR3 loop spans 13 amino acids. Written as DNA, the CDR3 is TGTGCCAGCAGCTTAGATGGGGCTCAGCCCCAGCATTTT. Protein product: CASSLDGAQPQHF.

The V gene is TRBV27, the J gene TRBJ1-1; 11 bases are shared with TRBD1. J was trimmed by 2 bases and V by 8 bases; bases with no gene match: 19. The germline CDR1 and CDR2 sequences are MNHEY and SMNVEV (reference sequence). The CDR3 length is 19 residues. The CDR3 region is CASGSPRDRGSWDNTEAFF. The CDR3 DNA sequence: TGTGCCAGCGGTAGTCCCCGGGACAGGGGGAGTTGGGACAACACTGAAGCTTTCTTT.

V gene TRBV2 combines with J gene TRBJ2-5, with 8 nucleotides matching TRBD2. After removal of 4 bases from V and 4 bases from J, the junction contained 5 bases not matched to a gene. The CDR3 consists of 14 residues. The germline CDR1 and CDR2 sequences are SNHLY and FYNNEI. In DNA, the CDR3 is TGTGCCAGCAGTGGCGGGGGGAAGGGAGAGACCCAGTACTTC. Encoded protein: CASSGGGKGETQYF.

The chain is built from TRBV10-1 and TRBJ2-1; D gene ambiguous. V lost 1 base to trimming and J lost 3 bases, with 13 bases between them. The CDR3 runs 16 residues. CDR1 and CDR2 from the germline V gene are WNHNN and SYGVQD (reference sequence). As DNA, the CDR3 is TGCGCCAGCAGTGAGTTAGGTAGCTCTAGCTACAATGAGCAGTTCTTC. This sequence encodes CASSELGSSSYNEQFF.

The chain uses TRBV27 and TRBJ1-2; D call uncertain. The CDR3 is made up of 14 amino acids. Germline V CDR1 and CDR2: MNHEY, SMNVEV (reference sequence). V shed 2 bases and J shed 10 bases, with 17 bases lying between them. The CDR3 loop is CASSLDSGSLVYTF. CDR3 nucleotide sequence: TGTGCCAGCAGTTTAGATTCGGGGTCTCTGGTCTACACCTTC.

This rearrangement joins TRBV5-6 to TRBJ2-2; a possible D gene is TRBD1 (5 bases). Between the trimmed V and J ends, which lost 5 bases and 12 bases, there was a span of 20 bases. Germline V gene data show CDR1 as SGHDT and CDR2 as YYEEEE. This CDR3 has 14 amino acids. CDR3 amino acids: CASRSKGPNWKLFF. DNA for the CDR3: TGTGCCAGCAGATCGAAGGGGCCGAACTGGAAGCTGTTTTTT.

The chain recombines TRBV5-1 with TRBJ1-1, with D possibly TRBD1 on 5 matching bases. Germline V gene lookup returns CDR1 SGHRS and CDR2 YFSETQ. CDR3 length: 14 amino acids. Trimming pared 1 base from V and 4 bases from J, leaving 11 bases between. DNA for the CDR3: TGCGCCAGCAGCTTGTCGCCAGGGCTCACTGAAGCTTTCTTT. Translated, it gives CASSLSPGLTEAFF.

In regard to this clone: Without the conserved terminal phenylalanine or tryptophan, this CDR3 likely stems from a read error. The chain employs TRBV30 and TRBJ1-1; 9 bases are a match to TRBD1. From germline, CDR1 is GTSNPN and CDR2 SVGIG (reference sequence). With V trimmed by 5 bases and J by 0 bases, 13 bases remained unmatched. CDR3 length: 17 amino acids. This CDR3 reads CAWLDLPGTGMNTEAFV. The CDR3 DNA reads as TGTGCCTGGCTTGACCTGCCGGGGACAGGGATGAACACTGAAGCTTTCGTT.

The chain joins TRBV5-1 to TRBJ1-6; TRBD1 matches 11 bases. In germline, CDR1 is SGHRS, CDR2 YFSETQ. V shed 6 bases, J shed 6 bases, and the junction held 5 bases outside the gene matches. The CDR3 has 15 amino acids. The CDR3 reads CASKDRGPSNSPLHF. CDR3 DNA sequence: TGCGCCAGCAAGGACAGGGGGCCCAGTAATTCACCCCTCCACTTT.

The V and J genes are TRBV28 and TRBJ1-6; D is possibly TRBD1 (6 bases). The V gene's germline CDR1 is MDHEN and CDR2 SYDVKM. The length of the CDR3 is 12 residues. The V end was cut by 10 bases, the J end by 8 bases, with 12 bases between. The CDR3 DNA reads TGTGCCACCGTACAGGGCCATTCACCCCTCCACTTT. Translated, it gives CATVQGHSPLHF.

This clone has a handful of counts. CDR3 DNA sequence: TGTGCCAGCAGCTTGCGACAGCTCTCGAACTATGGCTACACCTTC. Translating gives CASSLRQLSNYGYTF. The chain employs TRBV5-6 and TRBJ1-2; D possibly corresponds to TRBD1 (5 bases). From germline, CDR1 is SGHDT and CDR2 YYEEEE. V lost 1 base and J lost 2, with 12 bases in between. This CDR3 has 15 residues.

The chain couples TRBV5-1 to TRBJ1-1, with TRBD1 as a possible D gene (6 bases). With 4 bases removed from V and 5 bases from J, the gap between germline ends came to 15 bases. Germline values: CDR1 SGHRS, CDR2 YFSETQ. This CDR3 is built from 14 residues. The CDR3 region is CASSTSGTRTEAFF. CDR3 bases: TGCGCCAGCAGCACCTCCGGGACAAGGACTGAAGCTTTCTTT.

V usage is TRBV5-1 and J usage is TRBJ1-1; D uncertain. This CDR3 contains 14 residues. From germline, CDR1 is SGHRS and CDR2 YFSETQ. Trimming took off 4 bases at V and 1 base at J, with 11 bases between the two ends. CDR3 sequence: CASSIPRSNTEAFF. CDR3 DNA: TGCGCCAGCAGCATACCACGGTCGAACACTGAAGCTTTCTTT.

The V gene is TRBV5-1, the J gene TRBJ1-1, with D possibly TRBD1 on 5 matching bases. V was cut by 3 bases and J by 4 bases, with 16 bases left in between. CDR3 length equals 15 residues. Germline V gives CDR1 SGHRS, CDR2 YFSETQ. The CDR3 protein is CASSSNQGGGTEAFF. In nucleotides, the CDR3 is TGCGCCAGCAGCTCGAATCAGGGAGGCGGCACTGAAGCTTTCTTT.

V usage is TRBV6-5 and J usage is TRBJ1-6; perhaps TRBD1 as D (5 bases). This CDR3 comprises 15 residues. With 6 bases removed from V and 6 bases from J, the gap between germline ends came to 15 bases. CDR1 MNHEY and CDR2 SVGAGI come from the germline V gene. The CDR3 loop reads CASRMGGYTNSPLHF. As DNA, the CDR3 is TGTGCCAGCAGAATGGGGGGATATACTAATTCACCCCTCCACTTT.

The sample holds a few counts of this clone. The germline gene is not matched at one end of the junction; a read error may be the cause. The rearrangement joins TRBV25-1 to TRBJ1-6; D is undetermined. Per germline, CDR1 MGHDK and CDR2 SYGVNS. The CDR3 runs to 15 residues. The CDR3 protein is CASSLTGTNNSPPHF. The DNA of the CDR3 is TGTGCCAGCAGTCTAACCGGTACCAATAATTCACCCCCCCACTTT.

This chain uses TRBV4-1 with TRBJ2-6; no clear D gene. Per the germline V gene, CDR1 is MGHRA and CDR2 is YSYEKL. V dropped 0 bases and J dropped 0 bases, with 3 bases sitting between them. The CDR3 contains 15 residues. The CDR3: CASSQEASGANVLTF. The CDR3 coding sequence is TGCGCCAGCAGCCAAGAAGCCTCTGGGGCCAACGTCCTGACTTTC.

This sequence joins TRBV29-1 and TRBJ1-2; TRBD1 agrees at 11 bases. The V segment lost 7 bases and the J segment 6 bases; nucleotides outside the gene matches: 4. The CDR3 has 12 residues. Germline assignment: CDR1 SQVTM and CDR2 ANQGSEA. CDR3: CSAGQGADGYTF. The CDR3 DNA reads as TGCAGCGCCGGACAGGGGGCGGATGGCTACACCTTC.

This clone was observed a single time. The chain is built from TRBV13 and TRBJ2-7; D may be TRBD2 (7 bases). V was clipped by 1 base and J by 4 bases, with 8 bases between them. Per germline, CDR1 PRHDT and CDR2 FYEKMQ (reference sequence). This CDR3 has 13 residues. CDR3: CASSLEGGYEQYF. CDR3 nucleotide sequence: TGTGCCAGCAGCTTAGAGGGGGGGTACGAGCAGTACTTC. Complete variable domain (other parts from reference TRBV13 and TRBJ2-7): AAGVIQSPRHLIKEKRETATLKCYPIPRHDTVYWYQQGPGQDPQFLISFYEKMQSDKGSIPDRFSAQQFSDYHSELNMSSLELGDSALYFCASSLEGGYEQYFGPGTRLTVT.

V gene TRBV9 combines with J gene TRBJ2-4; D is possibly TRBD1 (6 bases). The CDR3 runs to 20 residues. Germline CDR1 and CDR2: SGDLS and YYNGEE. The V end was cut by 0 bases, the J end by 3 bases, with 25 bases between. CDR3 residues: CASSVGLELAIEGGKNIQYF. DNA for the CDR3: TGTGCCAGCAGCGTAGGGTTGGAGCTGGCCATAGAAGGGGGCAAAAACATTCAGTACTTC.